This T cell receptor beta chain was recorded in a study of T cell repertoires in cytomegalovirus infection. Regarding the study as a whole: Clonotype analysis showed dominance of the ex vivo response by HLA-C-restricted CMV-specific TCR beta clonotypes.

Details on this clonotype: Antigen: not known.

One entry per CDR3 protein, called by TCRdb with MiXCR from the reads. The sample lists nearly 650,000 distinct CDR3 sequences, 20% to 30% occurring once. Trimming took 2 bases from V and 0 from J, leaving 8 bases between them. Germline loops: CDR1 MNHEY, CDR2 SVGEGT. The CDR3 is made up of 15 amino acids. The chain uses TRBV6-2 or TRBV6-3 and TRBJ2-1; D ambiguous. Sequencing input: CD8+ T cells from PBMCs. This clonotype was sampled from a human donor in good health (CMV status not recorded). Some clones in this sample may be carry-over from other donors' samples. The CDR3 bases are TGTGCCAGCAGTTACGTGGCTTACTCCTACAATGAGCAGTTCTTC. This gives the protein CASSYVAYSYNEQFF.